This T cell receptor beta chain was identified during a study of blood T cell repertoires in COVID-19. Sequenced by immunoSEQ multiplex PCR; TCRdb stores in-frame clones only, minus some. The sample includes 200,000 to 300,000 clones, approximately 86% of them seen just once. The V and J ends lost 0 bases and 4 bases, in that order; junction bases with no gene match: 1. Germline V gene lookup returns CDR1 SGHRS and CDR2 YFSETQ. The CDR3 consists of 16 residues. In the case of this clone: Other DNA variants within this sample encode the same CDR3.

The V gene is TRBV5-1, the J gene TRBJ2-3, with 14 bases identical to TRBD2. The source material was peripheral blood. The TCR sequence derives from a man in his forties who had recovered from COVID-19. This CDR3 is CASSLGLAGGPDTQYF. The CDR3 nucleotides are TGCGCCAGCAGCTTGGGACTAGCGGGAGGGCCAGATACGCAGTATTTT.